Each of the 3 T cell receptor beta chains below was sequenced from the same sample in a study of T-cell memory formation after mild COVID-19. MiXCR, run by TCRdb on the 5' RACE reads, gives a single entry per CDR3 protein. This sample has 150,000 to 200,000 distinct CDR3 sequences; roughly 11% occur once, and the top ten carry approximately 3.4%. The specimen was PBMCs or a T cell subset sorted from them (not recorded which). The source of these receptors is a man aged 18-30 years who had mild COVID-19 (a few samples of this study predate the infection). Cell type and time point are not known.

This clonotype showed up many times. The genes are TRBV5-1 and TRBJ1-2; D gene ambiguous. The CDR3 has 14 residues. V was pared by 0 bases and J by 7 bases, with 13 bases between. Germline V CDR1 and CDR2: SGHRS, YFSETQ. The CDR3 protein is CASSLASGPGGYTF. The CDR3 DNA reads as TGCGCCAGCAGCTTGGCCTCGGGTCCTGGTGGCTACACCTTC.

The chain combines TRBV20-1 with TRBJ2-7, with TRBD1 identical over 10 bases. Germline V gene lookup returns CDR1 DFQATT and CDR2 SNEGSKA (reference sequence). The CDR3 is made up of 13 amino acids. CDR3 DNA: TGCAGACCCTGCCGGGACAGGGGATACGAGCAGTACGTC. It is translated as CRPCRDRGYEQYV.

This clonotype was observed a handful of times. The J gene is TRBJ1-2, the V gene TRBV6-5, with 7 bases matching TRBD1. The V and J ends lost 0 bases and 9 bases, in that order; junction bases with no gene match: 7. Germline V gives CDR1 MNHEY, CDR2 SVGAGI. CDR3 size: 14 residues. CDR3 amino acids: CASSYSTDRASYTF. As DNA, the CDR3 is TGTGCCAGCAGTTACTCGACAGACAGGGCTAGCTACACCTTC.